This T cell receptor beta chain was captured by sequencing in a study of CXCR3-negative and CXCR3-positive naive CD8 T cells. Study outcomes and limitations: Naive subsets did not differ in surface CD5, and TRB CDR3 properties served to infer TCR strength. Once cells were cryopreserved, CXCR3 expression went down partly, and most assays used fresh PBMCs. Both naive subsets had comparably high diversity; memory CD8+ cells much lower.

Comments on this clonotype: Its antigen is undetermined.

The CDR3 is made up of 17 amino acids. CDR1 is MDHEN, CDR2 SYDVKM, per germline. UMI labels and 5' RACE were used to prepare the TRB cDNA libraries. No DNA is given; TCRdb re-called the 5' RACE reads and lists each CDR3 protein once. The table counts just over 60,000 distinct CDR3 sequences; about 4.5% lies in the top ten. The sample taken for sequencing was naive CXCR3- CD8+ T cells from blood. Regarding subset: CD45RO-CCR7+CD27+CD95- naive CD8+ T cells lacking CXCR3 (TNR3-). The chain employs TRBV28 and TRBJ2-7; as DNA is missing, the TRBD2 call by TCRdb cannot be tested. The sequence came from a human donor in good health. Some clones in this sample may be carry-over from other donors' samples. CDR3 sequence reads: CASKNGRGAFKSYEQYF.